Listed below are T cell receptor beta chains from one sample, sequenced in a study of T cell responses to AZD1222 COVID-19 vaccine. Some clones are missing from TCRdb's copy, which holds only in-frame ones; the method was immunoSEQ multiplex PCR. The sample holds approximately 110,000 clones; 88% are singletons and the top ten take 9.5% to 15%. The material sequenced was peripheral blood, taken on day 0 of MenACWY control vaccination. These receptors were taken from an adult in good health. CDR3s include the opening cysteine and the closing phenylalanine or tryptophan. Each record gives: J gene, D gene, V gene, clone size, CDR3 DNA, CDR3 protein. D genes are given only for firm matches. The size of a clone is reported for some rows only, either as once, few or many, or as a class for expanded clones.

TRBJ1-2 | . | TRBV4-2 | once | TGTGCCAGCAGCCGGACCCTGGGGTTTTCGGGCTACACCTTC | CASSRTLGFSGYTF
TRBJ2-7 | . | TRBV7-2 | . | TGTGCCAGCAGCTTACTTCCCGGGGTAGGCTACGAGCAGTACTTC | CASSLLPGVGYEQYF
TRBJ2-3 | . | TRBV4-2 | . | TGTGCCAGCAGCCAATCGACTCAAACCACAGATACGCAGTATTTT | CASSQSTQTTDTQYF
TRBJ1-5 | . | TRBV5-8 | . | TGTGCCAGCAGCCTCACAGGGACGGTTAATCAGCCCCAGCATTTT | CASSLTGTVNQPQHF
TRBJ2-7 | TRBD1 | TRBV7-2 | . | TGTGCCAGCAGCTTAGCTGACAGGGGCTTCTCCTACGAGCAGTACTTC | CASSLADRGFSYEQYF
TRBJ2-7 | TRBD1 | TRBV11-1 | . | TGTGCCAGCAGCTTGGGGGACAGGTCCTACGAGCAGTACTTC | CASSLGDRSYEQYF
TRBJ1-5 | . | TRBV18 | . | TGTGCCAGCTCACCACCTGGCGCTTCGTATAGCAATCAGCCCCAGCATTTT | CASSPPGASYSNQPQHF
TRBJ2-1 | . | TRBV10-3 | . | TGTGCCCCTCCGGGGGTCTCCTACAATGAGCAGTTCTTC | CAPPGVSYNEQFF
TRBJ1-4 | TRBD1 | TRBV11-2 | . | TGTGCCAGCAGCCTCCGGGACAGCCAGCGAGAAAAACTGTTTTTT | CASSLRDSQREKLFF
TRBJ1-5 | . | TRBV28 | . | TGTGCCAGCAGTGCCCCCCTGAGGACCACGCAGCCCCAGCATTTT | CASSAPLRTTQPQHF
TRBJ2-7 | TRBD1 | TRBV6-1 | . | TGTGCCAGCAGTGAGGACAGGGACCACGAGCAGTACTTC | CASSEDRDHEQYF
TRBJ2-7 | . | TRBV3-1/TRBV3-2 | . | TGTGCCAGCAGCCCGCAGGGTACCGCGTCCTACGAGCAGTACTTC | CASSPQGTASYEQYF
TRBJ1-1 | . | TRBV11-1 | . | TGTGCCAGCAGCTTACAGGGGTCGGACACTGAAGCTTTCTTT | CASSLQGSDTEAFF
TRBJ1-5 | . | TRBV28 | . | TGTGCCAGCGCTCAAAATCAGCCCCAGCATTTT | CASAQNQPQHF
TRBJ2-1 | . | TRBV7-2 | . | TGTGCCAGCAGCTTAGGGACAAACAATGAGCAGTTCTTC | CASSLGTNNEQFF
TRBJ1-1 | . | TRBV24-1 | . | TGTGCCACCAGTGGGTTGAACACTGAAGCTTTCTTT | CATSGLNTEAFF
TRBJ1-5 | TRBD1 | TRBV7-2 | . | TGTGCCAGCAGCTTAGCTCACCTTCTGGGACAGGGGGCGAGCAATCAGCCCCAGCATTTT | CASSLAHLLGQGASNQPQHF
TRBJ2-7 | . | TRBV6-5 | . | TGTGCCAGCAGTCTCCTTACGGGACACTACTACGAGCAGTACTTC | CASSLLTGHYYEQYF
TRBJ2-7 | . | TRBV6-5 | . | TGTGCCAGCACTACCGCCCCCCCCAGCGAGCAGTACTTC | CASTTAPPSEQYF
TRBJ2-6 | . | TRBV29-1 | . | TGCAGCGTATCCATGGTACCTGGGGCCAACGTCCTGACTTTC | CSVSMVPGANVLTF
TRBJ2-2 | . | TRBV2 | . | TGTGCCAGCCTCGCCCGGTGGGACACCGGGGAGCTGTTTTTT | CASLARWDTGELFF
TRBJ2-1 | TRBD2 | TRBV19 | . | TGTGCCAGTAGTACCCGGACTAGCGGGAGGTACAATGAGCAGTTCTTC | CASSTRTSGRYNEQFF
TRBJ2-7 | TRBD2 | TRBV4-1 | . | TGCGCCAGCAGTCCGGTAGTGGCGGGGGGATCCTACGAGCAGTACTTC | CASSPVVAGGSYEQYF
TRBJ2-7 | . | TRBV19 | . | TGTGCCAGTAGGCCCAGGGCTAGTCTTTCCTACGAGCAGTACTTC | CASRPRASLSYEQYF
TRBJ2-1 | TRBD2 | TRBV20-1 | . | TGCAGTGCTAGTTCGAGGTACGGACTAGATGTCAGACGGCAGTTCTTC | CSASSRYGLDVRRQFF
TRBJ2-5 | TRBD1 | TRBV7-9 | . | TGTGCCAGCAGCCCCGGACAGGGTAGGATAGAGACCCAGTACTTC | CASSPGQGRIETQYF
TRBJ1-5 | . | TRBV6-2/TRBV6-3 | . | TGTGCCAGCAGTTATGGGACCTTCAATCAGCCCCAGCATTTT | CASSYGTFNQPQHF
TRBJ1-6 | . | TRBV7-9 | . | TGTGCCAGCAGTTCTACTGGGGATTCACCCCTCCACTTT | CASSSTGDSPLHF
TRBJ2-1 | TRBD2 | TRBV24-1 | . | TGTGCCACCAGCCCCGGGACTAGCGGGGTCCATGAGCAGTTCTTC | CATSPGTSGVHEQFF